This T cell receptor beta chain stems from a study of OX40 agonist ivuxolimab in advanced cancers. Study-level background: Ivuxolimab was an agonistic, fully human IgG2 monoclonal antibody directed against OX40 (CD134), a costimulatory receptor. Partial responses occurred in three dose-escalation patients: two with cutaneous melanoma and one with hepatocellular carcinoma. The purpose of peripheral TCRbeta sequencing was to test whether ivuxolimab changed TCR sequence diversity and led to clonal T-cell expansion. Of the roughly 52 dose-escalation patients, hepatocellular carcinoma was present in approximately 20, melanoma in approximately 15, renal cell carcinoma in 9 and head and neck cancer in 9. The paper reports the monotherapy dose-escalation portion (N of about 54 patients) of the phase I ivuxolimab trial. Prior anti-PD-1, anti-PD-L1 or anti-CTLA-4 therapy was permitted, and approximately 40% of dose-escalation patients had received checkpoint inhibitors. The dose-escalation cohort was roughly 80% male with a mean age of about 60 years, ranging from roughly 20 to 80. Intravenous ivuxolimab was administered to patients every 2 weeks at six dose levels: 0.01, 0.1, 0.3, 1.5, 3 and 10 mg/kg.

Note on this clone: The antigen this receptor binds is unknown. Base-call qualities are not available, and no considerably larger clone is one nucleotide away.

Points the paper makes about the study in general: The antigen specificity of the peripheral T cells that underwent clonal expansion was not determined. After ivuxolimab, CD8+ T cells had more expanded clones than CD4+ T cells on average. In the 0.1-3.0 mg/kg groups, partial responders were among the patients with the lowest normalized peripheral clonal expansion, particularly in CD8+ T cells. At doses of 0.1 to 3.0 mg/kg, clonal expansion of both CD4+ and CD8+ blood T cells was observed from baseline to week 6. Low levels of normalized T-cell clonal expansion were also seen in some patients who did not respond.

The trial excluded patients who had a history of autoimmune disease or who were on systemic immunosuppression. In every dose cohort, peripheral blood was drawn for TCR sequencing at baseline, cycle 4 day 1, and cycle 7 day 1. The samples were taken from a phase I, first-in-human, multicenter, open-label dose-escalation trial of ivuxolimab. Adults with locally advanced or metastatic melanoma, renal cell, hepatocellular, or head and neck squamous cell carcinoma were enrolled in the trial. CD4+ and CD8+ T cells were sorted separately from peripheral blood before TCR sequencing. For sequencing of the TCRbeta CDR3 region, genomic DNA was extracted from the sorted cells. The immunoSEQ Assay was used to sequence the TCRbeta CDR3 regions. TCRdb retrieved this table from immuneACCESS and kept in-frame rearrangements only. Not all clones are present; in checked studies, unresolved V genes account for under half, and no reason is known for the remainder. This sample is represented by about 70,000 clones; 90% to 95% of them were singletons. The ten largest clones capture 4.5% to 5% of the sample.

The CDR3 contains 15 residues, cysteine and phenylalanine counted. Of all the DNA, just the CDR3 is kept, 45 bases in frame from base 1. CDR1 and CDR2, looked up from the germline V gene, are MNHEY and SVGAGI. At the junction V is shortened by 2 bases and J by 4 bases; bases outside the gene matches: 4. This specimen consisted of CD4+ or CD8+ T cells sorted from blood, obtained in a trial of the OX40 agonist ivuxolimab. This clonotype was sampled from an adult with an advanced solid tumor such as melanoma, head and neck, liver or kidney cancer. This receptor chain uses TRBV6-5 and TRBJ2-7; TRBD2 lines up with 11 middle nucleotides. The CDR3 reads CASSYRASGRYEQYF. The DNA is TGTGCCAGCAGTTACAGGGCTAGCGGGAGGTACGAGCAGTACTTC.